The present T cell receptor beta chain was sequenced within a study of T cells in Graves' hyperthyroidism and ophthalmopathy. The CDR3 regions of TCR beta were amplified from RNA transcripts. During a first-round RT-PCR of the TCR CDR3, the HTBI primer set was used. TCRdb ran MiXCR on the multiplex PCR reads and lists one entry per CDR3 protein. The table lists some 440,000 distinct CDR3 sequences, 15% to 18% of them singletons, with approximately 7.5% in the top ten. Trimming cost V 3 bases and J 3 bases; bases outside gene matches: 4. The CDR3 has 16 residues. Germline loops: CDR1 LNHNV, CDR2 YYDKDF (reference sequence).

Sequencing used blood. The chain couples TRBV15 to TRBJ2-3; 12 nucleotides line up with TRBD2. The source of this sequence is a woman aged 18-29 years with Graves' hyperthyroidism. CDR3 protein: CATSSRLAGVTDTQYF. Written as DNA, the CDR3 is TGTGCCACCAGCAGCCGACTAGCGGGGGTAACAGATACGCAGTATTTT.